The clone carrying this T cell receptor (beta chain) showed up many times. Its target is unknown. The data were taken from a study of T-cell reconstitution after alpha-beta-depleted transplantation in children. General study points: Surviving recipient T cells and intrathymic progenitors accounted for some patients' high TCRbeta diversity at day 60. Several hundred rapidly expanded clones from non-depleted graft cells reportedly supplied alpha-beta T cells about two months post-transplant. Newly produced T cells mostly accounted for T-cell counts and diversity one year post-transplant.

Preparing the TCRbeta library involved the use of unique molecular identifiers. One entry per CDR3 protein, called by TCRdb with MiXCR from the PCR reads. The data contain around 450,000 distinct CDR3 sequences, about 10% of them singletons. The CDR3 spans 13 residues. Looked up from germline, CDR1 is SGHRS and CDR2 is YFSETQ. Trimming took 2 bases from V and 15 from J; bases not matched to a gene: 7. This sequence originates from a child aged 2 to 15 with inherited bone marrow failure, due to receive a stem cell transplant. This specimen was PBMCs, taken before TCRalphabeta/CD19-depleted stem cell transplant. The V and J genes are TRBV5-1 and TRBJ2-1, with TRBD2 identical over 11 bases. The CDR3 nucleotides are TGCGCCAGCAGCTTTCGGACTAGCGGGCCCCGGTTCTTC. Protein sequence: CASSFRTSGPRFF.